This T cell receptor beta chain was sequenced for a study of blood T cell repertoires in COVID-19. The assay was immunoSEQ multiplex PCR, and TCRdb's table has in-frame clones only and misses some. The repertoire consists of around 300,000 clones, with roughly 89% occurring once and the leading ten covering roughly a tenth. The CDR3 is 18 residues long. Trimming removed 0 bases from V and 0 bases from J, with 15 bases in between. Germline V gene lookup returns CDR1 SGHVS and CDR2 FNYEAQ. The source is a woman aged 30 to 39 who had recovered from COVID-19. The chain employs TRBV7-6 and TRBJ2-1; a possible D gene is TRBD2 (5 bases). Sequencing used PBMCs or T cells enriched from blood (not recorded which). In DNA form, the CDR3 reads TGTGCCAGCAGCTTAGCGCTTAGCGACGCGAGCTCCTACAATGAGCAGTTCTTC. Amino acids: CASSLALSDASSYNEQFF.